This passage covers 26 T cell receptor beta chains from one sample sequenced in a study of blood T cell repertoires in COVID-19. TCRdb's copy holds only in-frame clones and misses some; the assay was immunoSEQ multiplex PCR. The repertoire holds about 120,000 clones, with roughly 79% as singletons. Sequencing used peripheral blood. The source is a human donor in a cohort sampled during active COVID-19.

This clone appeared a single time. The rearrangement uses TRBV6-5 and TRBJ1-1, with no clear D. The germline gives CDR1 MNHEY, CDR2 SVGAGI. The CDR3 covers 15 residues. The V and J ends lost 0 bases and 1 base respectively, with 9 bases between them. Here the CDR3 DNA reads TGTGCCAGCAGTTACTCTGTCAAGCAGAACACTGAAGCTTTCTTT. Encoded protein: CASSYSVKQNTEAFF.

This chain uses TRBV7-9 with TRBJ2-1; 9 positions match TRBD2. J gave up 7 bases and V 2 bases, and 3 bases lay outside the gene matches. This CDR3 is built from 14 residues. The germline V gene encodes CDR1 SEHNR and CDR2 FQNEAQ (reference sequence). CDR3 in DNA: TGTGCCAGCAGCTTATCTAGCGGGACAAATGAGCAGTTCTTC. As protein: CASSLSSGTNEQFF.

The table lists this clone with a few counts. The chain uses TRBV12-3 or TRBV12-4 and TRBJ1-2; 8 bases are shared with TRBD1. CDR3 length: 13 residues. V shed 6 bases and J 7 bases; nucleotides not matched to a gene: 7. The DNA for the CDR3 is TGTGCCAGCAGGGACAGGGTAGTGAGTGGCTACACCTTC. Its translation: CASRDRVVSGYTF.

The J gene is TRBJ2-7, the V gene TRBV12-3 or TRBV12-4, with 10 bases identical to TRBD1. V shed 6 bases, J shed 9 bases, and the junction held 8 bases outside the gene matches. This CDR3 region has 13 residues. The CDR3 sequence is CASSFKTGGVQYF. CDR3 DNA sequence: TGTGCCAGCAGCTTTAAGACAGGGGGCGTGCAGTACTTC.

The rearrangement uses TRBV11-2 and TRBJ2-1, with 7 bases aligning to TRBD2. The V segment lost 5 bases and the J segment 12 bases; nucleotides outside the gene matches: 13. Germline V gives CDR1 SGHAT, CDR2 FQNNGV. The length of the CDR3 is 14 residues. The CDR3 sequence is CASSRGEPGGRQFF. The CDR3 bases are TGTGCCAGCAGCCGAGGGGAGCCCGGCGGGAGGCAGTTCTTC.

The genes are TRBV10-3 and TRBJ2-1; 8 nucleotides agree with TRBD1. Looked up from germline, CDR1 is ENHRY and CDR2 is SYGVKD. CDR3 length equals 12 residues. V shed 5 bases, J shed 10 bases, and the junction held 4 bases outside the gene matches. This chain's CDR3 is CAISKRTGEQFF. CDR3 nucleotide sequence: TGTGCCATCAGTAAAAGGACAGGGGAGCAGTTCTTC.

This rearrangement joins TRBV6-5 to TRBJ2-7; TRBD2 matches at 10 bases. The length of the CDR3 is 14 residues. Germline V gives CDR1 MNHEY, CDR2 SVGAGI. The J segment lost 5 bases and the V segment lost 4 bases, leaving 5 bases of the junction unmatched. The CDR3 sequence: CASSSSGRADEQYF. The CDR3 region has the DNA TGTGCCAGCAGTTCAAGCGGGAGGGCAGACGAGCAGTACTTC.

The chain has TRBV19 and TRBJ1-2; 10 nucleotides agree with TRBD1. This CDR3 region has 16 residues. V lost 4 bases, J lost 0 bases, and 5 bases stayed unmatched. Germline V lookup: CDR1 LNHDA, CDR2 SQIVND (reference sequence). For the CDR3, the DNA is TGTGCCAGTAGTACCCGGGACAGGGGATCTAACTATGGCTACACCTTC. It encodes CASSTRDRGSNYGYTF.

The chain couples TRBV5-1 to TRBJ1-1, with TRBD1 as a possible D gene (5 bases). The V gene lost 2 bases and the J gene lost 1 base, with 12 bases spanning the gap. This CDR3 has 15 residues. Germline V gene sequence: CDR1 SGHRS, CDR2 YFSETQ. CDR3 in amino acids: CASSFSYRRNTEAFF. The CDR3 nucleotides read TGCGCCAGCAGCTTTTCTTACAGGAGGAACACTGAAGCTTTCTTT.

This clone was found once. The V and J genes are TRBV9 and TRBJ2-2; 8 bases match TRBD2. The CDR3 extends over 15 amino acids. Germline CDR1 is SGDLS and CDR2 is YYNGEE. J lost 6 bases, V lost 4 bases, and 8 bases had no gene match. The CDR3 sequence is CASSSSGGRPGELFF. CDR3 in DNA: TGTGCCAGCAGCTCCTCGGGAGGGCGGCCCGGGGAGCTGTTTTTT.

The chain combines TRBV15 with TRBJ2-1; 14 bases are a match to TRBD2. Trimming removed 2 bases from V and 8 bases from J; junction bases left unmatched: 14. CDR3 length: 19 residues. CDR1 is LNHNV, CDR2 YYDKDF, per germline (reference sequence). The CDR3 DNA follows: TGTGCCACCAGCAGAATATCCCCTGGGACTAGCGGGAGAAGGTATGAGCAGTTCTTC. It is translated as CATSRISPGTSGRRYEQFF.

This clone was seen a handful of times. V usage is TRBV19 and J usage is TRBJ1-1, with a possible D match to TRBD1 (6 bases). CDR3 length equals 15 residues. Germline assignment: CDR1 LNHDA and CDR2 SQIVND (reference sequence). V lost 6 bases and J 6 bases, leaving 20 bases between the germline ends. In DNA form, the CDR3 reads TGTGCCAGTAGAGTATCACCGGACAGAGGCCCTGAAGCTTTCTTT. This gives the protein CASRVSPDRGPEAFF. Looking up the rest from reference TRBV19 and TRBJ1-1 gives the full variable domain: DGGITQSPKYLFRKEGQNVTLSCEQNLNHDAMYWYRQDPGQGLRLIYYSQIVNDFQKGDIAEGYSVSREKKESFPLTVTSAQKNPTAFYLCASRVSPDRGPEAFFGQGTRLTVV.

V and J are TRBV9 and TRBJ2-7; D is ambiguous. This CDR3 has 15 amino acids. V was trimmed by 0 bases and J by 3 bases, leaving 13 bases between them. CDR1 and CDR2 from the germline V gene are SGDLS and YYNGEE. In DNA, the CDR3 is TGTGCCAGCAGCGTAGGACAAAGCCCCTACTACGAGCAGTACTTC. This sequence encodes CASSVGQSPYYEQYF.

The V gene is TRBV14, the J gene TRBJ2-3; 8 bases match TRBD1. CDR3 size: 15 residues. From germline, CDR1 is SGHDN and CDR2 FVKESK. After removal of 6 bases from V and 1 base from J, the junction contained 6 bases not matched to a gene. The CDR3 here is CASSPGGDRTDTQYF. In DNA, the CDR3 is TGTGCCAGCAGTCCAGGGGGCGATCGCACAGATACGCAGTATTTT.

The rearrangement links TRBV10-1 to TRBJ2-2; 8 bases match TRBD1. V lost 7 bases, J lost 6 bases, and 7 bases stayed unmatched. The CDR3 covers 14 residues. The germline V gene encodes CDR1 WNHNN and CDR2 SYGVQD (reference sequence). The CDR3 coding sequence is TGCGCCAGCATTCGGACAGGGTCGGCCGGGGAGCTGTTTTTT. Its translation is CASIRTGSAGELFF.

The chain links TRBV19 to TRBJ2-7; D remains unclear. The CDR3 runs 14 residues. Trimming removed 1 base from V and 2 bases from J, with 9 bases in between. Germline V CDR1 and CDR2: LNHDA, SQIVND (reference sequence). CDR3 sequence reads: CASSIAERAYEQYF. CDR3 in DNA: TGTGCCAGTAGTATAGCGGAGAGAGCCTACGAGCAGTACTTC.

The chain carries TRBV28 and TRBJ2-7; TRBD2 matches at 8 bases. Germline lookup yields CDR1 MDHEN and CDR2 SYDVKM. V gave up 3 bases and J gave up 0 bases; unmatched junction bases: 13. CDR3 length equals 18 residues. CDR3 region: CASSFSLSVSGISYEQYF. The CDR3 bases are TGTGCCAGCAGTTTCAGCCTATCGGTTAGCGGGATCTCCTACGAGCAGTACTTC.

The CDR3 protein is CASSLLQGAHSPLHF. The DNA for the CDR3 is TGTGCCAGCAGTCTACTACAGGGCGCCCATTCACCCCTCCACTTT. This sequence joins TRBV6-5 and TRBJ1-6; possible D gene TRBD1, 6 bases. In germline, CDR1 is MNHEY, CDR2 SVGAGI. V was trimmed by 5 bases and J by 8 bases, leaving 16 bases between them. The CDR3 totals 15 residues.

CDR3 sequence (DNA): TGTGCCAGCAGCTTACGCGGGGAGGGGGAGACCCAGTACTTC. Encoded protein: CASSLRGEGETQYF. The chain is built from TRBV7-4 and TRBJ2-5, with 7 positions matching TRBD2. The CDR3 totals 14 residues. The V and J ends lost 2 bases and 5 bases, in that order; junction bases with no gene match: 5. Germline V gene sequence: CDR1 SGHVT, CDR2 SQSDAQ.

V gene TRBV12-3 or TRBV12-4 combines with J gene TRBJ2-7, with D possibly being TRBD2 (6 bases). This CDR3 spans 12 amino acids. V lost 1 base, J lost 5 bases, and 6 bases lay in between. CDR3 in DNA: TGTGCCAGCAGTTTAGGGGGGGACGAGCAGTACTTC. This translates into CASSLGGDEQYF.

This clone has just one count. V usage is TRBV27 and J usage is TRBJ2-1; TRBD1 agrees at 9 bases. The CDR3 covers 17 residues. The germline gives CDR1 MNHEY, CDR2 SMNVEV (reference sequence). V trimming: 6 bases; J trimming: 2 bases; junction bases outside the gene matches: 11. The CDR3, as DNA: TGTGCCAGCAGAAAGTTAGCGGACAGGGGAACCTACAATGAGCAGTTCTTC. Translating gives CASRKLADRGTYNEQFF.

This chain uses TRBV28 with TRBJ1-5, with TRBD1 identical over 7 bases. Trimming cost V 5 bases and J 7 bases; bases outside gene matches: 11. The CDR3 sequence is 15 residues long. CDR1 and CDR2 from the germline V gene are MDHEN and SYDVKM. The CDR3 loop reads CASSKPTGLLQPQHF. CDR3 nucleotide sequence: TGTGCCAGCAGTAAACCGACAGGGCTTTTGCAGCCCCAGCATTTT.

This chain links TRBV7-2 with TRBJ1-1, with 9 bases that match TRBD1. Germline CDR1 reads SGHTA; CDR2 reads FQGNSA. The CDR3 totals 15 residues. J gave up 5 bases and V 4 bases, and 8 bases lay outside the gene matches. For the CDR3, the DNA is TGTGCCAGCAGCTCCGACACAGGGGGCGCAACTGAAGCTTTCTTT. Translation gives CASSSDTGGATEAFF.

The chain couples TRBV6-7 to TRBJ2-5; TRBD2 might be the D (5 bases). TRBV6-7 is noted as an ORF with a role that remains uncertain. The CDR3 covers 18 residues. The V end lost 0 bases, the J end lost 2 bases, and 19 bases lay between the germline ends. CDR3 protein: CASSYSHSRGPSQETQYF. The CDR3 DNA follows: TGTGCCAGCAGTTACTCCCACTCTCGCGGGCCTTCTCAAGAGACCCAGTACTTC.

The chain links TRBV6-5 to TRBJ2-3, with D possibly TRBD2 on 5 matching bases. V was cut by 2 bases and J by 2 bases, with 5 bases left in between. The CDR3 totals 13 residues. Germline-derived CDR1 and CDR2 are MNHEY and SVGAGI. The CDR3 spells CASSYDYTDTQYF. The CDR3 DNA follows: TGTGCCAGCAGTTACGACTACACAGATACGCAGTATTTT.

The CDR3: CASSLGSGGTDTQYF. The CDR3 DNA reads TGTGCCAGCAGCTTAGGCTCAGGTGGTACAGATACGCAGTATTTT. This chain joins TRBV7-6 and TRBJ2-3; the D is unclear. Trimming pared 1 base from V and 3 bases from J, leaving 11 bases between. The CDR3 is 15 residues long. The germline V gene encodes CDR1 SGHVS and CDR2 FNYEAQ.